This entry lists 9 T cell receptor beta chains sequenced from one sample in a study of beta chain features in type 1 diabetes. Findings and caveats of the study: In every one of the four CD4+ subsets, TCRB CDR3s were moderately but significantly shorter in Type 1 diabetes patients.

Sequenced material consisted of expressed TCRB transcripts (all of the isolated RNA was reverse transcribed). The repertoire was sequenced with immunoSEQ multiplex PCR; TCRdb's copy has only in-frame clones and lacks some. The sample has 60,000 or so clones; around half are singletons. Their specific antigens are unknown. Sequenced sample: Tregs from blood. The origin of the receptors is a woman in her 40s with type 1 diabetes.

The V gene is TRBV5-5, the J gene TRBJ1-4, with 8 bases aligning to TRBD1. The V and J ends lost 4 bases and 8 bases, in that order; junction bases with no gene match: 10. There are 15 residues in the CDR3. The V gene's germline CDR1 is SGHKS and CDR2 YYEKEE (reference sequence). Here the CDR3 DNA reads TGTGCCAGCAGCACAGCAGGGGGCGCCGGGGAAAAACTGTTTTTT. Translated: CASSTAGGAGEKLFF.

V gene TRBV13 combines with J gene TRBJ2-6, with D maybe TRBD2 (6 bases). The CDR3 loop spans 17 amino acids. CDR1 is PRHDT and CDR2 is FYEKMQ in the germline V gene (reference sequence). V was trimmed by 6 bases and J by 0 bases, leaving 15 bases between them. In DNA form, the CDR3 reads TGTGCCAGCAGTCAGGGACTCTCGGACTCTGGGGCCAACGTCCTGACTTTC. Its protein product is CASSQGLSDSGANVLTF.

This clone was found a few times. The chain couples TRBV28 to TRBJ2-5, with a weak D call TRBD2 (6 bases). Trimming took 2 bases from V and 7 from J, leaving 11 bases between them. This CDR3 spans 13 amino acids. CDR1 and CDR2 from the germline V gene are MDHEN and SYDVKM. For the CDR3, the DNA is TGTGCCAGCAGTTTAACCCGGAGGGGGACCCAGTACTTC. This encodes CASSLTRRGTQYF.

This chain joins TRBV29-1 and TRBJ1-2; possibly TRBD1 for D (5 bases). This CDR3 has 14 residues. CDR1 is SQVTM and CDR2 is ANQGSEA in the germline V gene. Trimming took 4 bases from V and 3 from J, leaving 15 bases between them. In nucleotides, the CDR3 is TGCAGCGTTGGCGGGGGATTCGGTGACTATGGCTACACCTTC. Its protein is CSVGGGFGDYGYTF.

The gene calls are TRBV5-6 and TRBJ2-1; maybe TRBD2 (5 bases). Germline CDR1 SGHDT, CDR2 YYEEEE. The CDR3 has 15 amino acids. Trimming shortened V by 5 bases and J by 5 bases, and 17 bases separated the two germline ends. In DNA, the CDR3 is TGTGCCAGCAGAGGTACCCTAGCACTCGACAATGAGCAGTTCTTC. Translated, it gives CASRGTLALDNEQFF. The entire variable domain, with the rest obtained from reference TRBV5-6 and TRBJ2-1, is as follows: DAGVTQSPTHLIKTRGQQVTLRCSPKSGHDTVSWYQQALGQGPQFIFQYYEEEERQRGNFPDRFSGHQFPNYSSELNVNALLLGDSALYLCASRGTLALDNEQFFGPGTRLTVL.

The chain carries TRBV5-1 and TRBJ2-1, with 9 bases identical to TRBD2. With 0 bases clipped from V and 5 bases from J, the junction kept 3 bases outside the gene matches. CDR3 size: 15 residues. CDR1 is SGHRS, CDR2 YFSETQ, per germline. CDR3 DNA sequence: TGCGCCAGCAGCTTGGTAGCGGGGGTGCACAATGAGCAGTTCTTC. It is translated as CASSLVAGVHNEQFF.

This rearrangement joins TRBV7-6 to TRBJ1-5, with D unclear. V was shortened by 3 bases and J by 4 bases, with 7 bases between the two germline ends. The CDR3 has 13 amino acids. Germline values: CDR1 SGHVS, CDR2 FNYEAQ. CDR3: CASSFDTNQPQHF. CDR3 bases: TGTGCCAGCAGCTTTGACACAAATCAGCCCCAGCATTTT.

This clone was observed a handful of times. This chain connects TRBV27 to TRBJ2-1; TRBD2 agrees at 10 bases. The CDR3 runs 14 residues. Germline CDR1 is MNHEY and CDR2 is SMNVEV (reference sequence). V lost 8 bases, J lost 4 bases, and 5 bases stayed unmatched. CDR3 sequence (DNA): TGTGCCAGCGGCCTAGCGGGGGTATACAATGAGCAGTTCTTC. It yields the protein CASGLAGVYNEQFF.

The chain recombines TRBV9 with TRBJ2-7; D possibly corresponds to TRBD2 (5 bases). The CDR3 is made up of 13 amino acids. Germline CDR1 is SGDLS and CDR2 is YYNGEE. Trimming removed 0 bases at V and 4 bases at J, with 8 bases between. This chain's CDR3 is CASSVGERYEQYF. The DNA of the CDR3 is TGTGCCAGCAGCGTAGGGGAGAGGTACGAGCAGTACTTC.